In its sample, the clone carrying this T cell receptor (beta chain) was seen once. Its antigen is currently unknown. Produced via immunoSEQ multiplex PCR; TCRdb's table is partial and in-frame only. The sample has roughly 140,000 clones, about 90% seen once. From germline, CDR1 is SQVTM and CDR2 ANQGSEA. V lost 6 bases and J 4 bases, leaving 7 bases between the germline ends. The CDR3 is made up of 11 amino acids. This record comes from a study of CD4+ T cells in melanoma. Study results and caveats: CD8+ T cell, macrophage and B cell function reportedly correlated with neoantigen-specific CD4+ T cells. Neoantigen-specific CD4+ T cells in melanoma reportedly had diverse differentiation states.

The TCR was taken from a human donor with melanoma. This rearrangement joins TRBV29-1 to TRBJ2-1; D gene ambiguous. CDR3 sequence reads: CSVDPYNEQFF. The CDR3 region has the DNA TGCAGCGTGGACCCGTACAATGAGCAGTTCTTC.